This passage covers 8 T cell receptor beta chains from one sample sequenced in a study of post-analysis software for immune sequencing data (dated by TCRdb to 2013 to 2016). The paper as a whole reports these results and caveats: Significantly higher frequencies in patients than in controls were found for a few TRBV segments, including TRBV5-6, TRBV5-1 and TRBV20-1.

What these receptors recognize is not known. The library was built by means of PCR. Sequencing used an Illumina HiSeq 2500. Unique molecular identifiers were incorporated into TCR beta cDNA libraries to reduce PCR and sequencing biases. TCRdb ran its own pipeline on the public reads, namely fastp trimming at Q25 and MiXCR clone calling, and kept in-frame beta chains. CDR3 protein sequences are deduplicated, and each keeps its most common genes and DNA. The sample table records about 200,000 distinct CDR3 sequences; 29% of these occur just once. Of the sample, 3% to 3.5% falls within the top ten clones. Sequencing input: blood. The receptors derive from a girl under 18 with multiple sclerosis.

This clonotype occurred a few times. The chain is built from TRBV11-2 and TRBJ2-1; TRBD2 is a possible D gene (5 bases). The CDR3 runs to 18 residues. V lost 3 bases and J 0 bases, leaving 18 bases between the germline ends. Germline V lookup: CDR1 SGHAT, CDR2 FQNNGV. The CDR3 spells CASSFRPPAAGSYNEQFF. The CDR3 region has the DNA TGTGCCAGCAGCTTCCGGCCCCCAGCGGCAGGCTCCTACAATGAGCAGTTCTTC. The entire variable domain, with the rest obtained from reference TRBV11-2 and TRBJ2-1, is as follows: EAGVAQSPRYKIIEKRQSVAFWCNPISGHATLYWYQQILGQGPKLLIQFQNNGVVDDSQLPKDRFSAERLKGVDSTLKIQPAKLEDSAVYLCASSFRPPAAGSYNEQFFGPGTRLTVL.

This clonotype has a count of ten or more. The V gene is TRBV6-5, the J gene TRBJ2-7, with D possibly matching TRBD1 (6 bases). Germline-derived CDR1 and CDR2 are MNHEY and SVGAGI. Trimming shortened V by 6 bases and J by 0 bases, and 12 bases separated the two germline ends. The CDR3 is 14 amino acids. CDR3 sequence: CASSQDRTSYEQYF. In nucleotides, the CDR3 is TGTGCCAGCAGCCAAGACAGGACCTCCTACGAGCAGTACTTC.

In its sample, this clonotype was seen a few times. J is TRBJ2-3 and V is TRBV2, with unresolved D. Trimming stripped 8 bases from V and 9 bases from J, with 12 bases between. Germline lookup yields CDR1 SNHLY and CDR2 FYNNEI. The CDR3 is made up of 11 amino acids. The chain's CDR3 is CASVSTLTQYF. CDR3 DNA sequence: TGTGCCAGCGTGTCCACCCTCACGCAGTATTTT.

The V gene is TRBV20-1, the J gene TRBJ2-1, with D maybe TRBD1 (6 bases). The CDR3 runs 15 residues. Deletions cut 3 bases from V and 8 bases from J, with 20 bases between. Germline V lookup: CDR1 DFQATT, CDR2 SNEGSKA (reference sequence). The CDR3 protein is CSASVHGQGKDEQFF. The CDR3 coding sequence is TGCAGTGCTAGTGTCCATGGGCAGGGGAAAGATGAGCAGTTCTTC.

Many counts were recorded for this clonotype. The V call is TRBV6-2 or TRBV6-3, the J call TRBJ1-2; 9 bases line up with TRBD1. The CDR3 runs 15 residues. The ends lost 10 bases at V and 2 bases at J; junction bases unmatched: 11. Per germline, CDR1 MNHEY and CDR2 SVGEGT. The CDR3: CAISTRQGVNYGYTF. CDR3 DNA sequence: TGTGCCATCTCTACCAGACAGGGGGTGAACTATGGCTACACCTTC.

This clonotype turned up a few times. The chain couples TRBV7-2 to TRBJ2-5, with D unclear. The CDR3 runs to 16 residues. Germline values: CDR1 SGHTA, CDR2 FQGNSA. V was clipped by 2 bases and J by 11 bases, with 24 bases between them. Here the CDR3 reads CASSLTGPRSYNEQYF. As DNA, the CDR3 is TGTGCCAGCAGCTTAACGGGTCCCCGTTCCTACAATGAGCAGTACTTC.

The V gene is TRBV12-3 or TRBV12-4, the J gene TRBJ2-4; weak D call: TRBD2 (6 bases). The ends were cut back, 6 bases at V and 7 bases at J, with 16 bases in the middle. The CDR3 spans 14 residues. For the CDR3, the DNA is TGTGCCAGCAGGGAGGGACGGGGCAGGAACATTCAGTACTTC. Its translation is CASREGRGRNIQYF.

Ten or more counts support this clonotype. V usage is TRBV10-3 and J usage is TRBJ2-5; D may be TRBD1 (6 bases). Trimming removed 10 bases from V and 6 bases from J, with 12 bases in between. The germline CDR1 and CDR2 sequences are ENHRY and SYGVKD. This CDR3 is built from 11 residues. CDR3 coding DNA: TGTGCCACGTCAGGGGCCAAGACCCAGTACTTC. This encodes CATSGAKTQYF.